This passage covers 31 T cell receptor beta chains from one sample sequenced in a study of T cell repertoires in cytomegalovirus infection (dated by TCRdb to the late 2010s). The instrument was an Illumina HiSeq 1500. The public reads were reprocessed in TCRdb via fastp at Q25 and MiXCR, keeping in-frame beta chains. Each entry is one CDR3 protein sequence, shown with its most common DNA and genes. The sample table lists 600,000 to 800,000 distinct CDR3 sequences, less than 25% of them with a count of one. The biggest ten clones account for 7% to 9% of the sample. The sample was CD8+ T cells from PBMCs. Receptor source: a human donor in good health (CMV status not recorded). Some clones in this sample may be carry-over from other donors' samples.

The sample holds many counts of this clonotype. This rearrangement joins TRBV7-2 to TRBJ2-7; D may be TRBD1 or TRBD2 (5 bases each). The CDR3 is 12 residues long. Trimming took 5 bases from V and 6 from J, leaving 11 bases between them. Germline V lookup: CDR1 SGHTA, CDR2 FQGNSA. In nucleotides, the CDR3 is TGTGCCAGCAGCCCGGGACCCCTCGAGCAGTACTTC. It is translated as CASSPGPLEQYF.

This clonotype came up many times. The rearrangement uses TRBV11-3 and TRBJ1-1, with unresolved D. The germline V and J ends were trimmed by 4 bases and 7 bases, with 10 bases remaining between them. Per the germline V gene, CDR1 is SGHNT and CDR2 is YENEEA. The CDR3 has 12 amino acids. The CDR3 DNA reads TGTGCCAGCAGCTCACCGGGGATTGAAGCTTTCTTT. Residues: CASSSPGIEAFF.

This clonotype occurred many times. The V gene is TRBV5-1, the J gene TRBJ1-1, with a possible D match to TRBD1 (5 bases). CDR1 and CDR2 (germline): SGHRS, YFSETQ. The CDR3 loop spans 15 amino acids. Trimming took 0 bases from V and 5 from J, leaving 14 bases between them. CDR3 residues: CASSLVVGGETEAFF. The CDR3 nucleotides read TGCGCCAGCAGCTTGGTCGTGGGGGGAGAGACTGAAGCTTTCTTT.

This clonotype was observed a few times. CDR3 protein: CASSYSTGYTGELFF. For the CDR3, the DNA is TGTGCCAGCAGTTACTCGACAGGGTACACCGGGGAGCTGTTTTTT. The chain couples TRBV6-5 to TRBJ2-2; 7 bases are shared with TRBD1. V was clipped by 0 bases and J by 3 bases; unmatched bases: 1. Germline V gene data show CDR1 as MNHEY and CDR2 as SVGAGI. The CDR3 length is 15 residues.

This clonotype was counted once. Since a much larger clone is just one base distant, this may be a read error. The DNA for the CDR3 is TGTGTCAGCAGTGATCCCCCAGGGCCGGTATACGAGCAGTACGTC. Encoded protein: CVSSDPPGPVYEQYV. This rearrangement joins TRBV28 to TRBJ2-7; tentative D call: TRBD1 (5 bases). This CDR3 has 15 amino acids. In germline, CDR1 is MDHEN, CDR2 SYDVKM.

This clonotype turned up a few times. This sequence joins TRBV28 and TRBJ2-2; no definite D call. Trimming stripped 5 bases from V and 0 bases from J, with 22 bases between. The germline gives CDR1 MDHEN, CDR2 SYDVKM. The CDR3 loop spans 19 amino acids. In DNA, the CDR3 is TGTGCCAGCAGTACCCCTAGGGCCACCAGCCCAGCGAACACCGGGGAGCTGTTTTTT. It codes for CASSTPRATSPANTGELFF.

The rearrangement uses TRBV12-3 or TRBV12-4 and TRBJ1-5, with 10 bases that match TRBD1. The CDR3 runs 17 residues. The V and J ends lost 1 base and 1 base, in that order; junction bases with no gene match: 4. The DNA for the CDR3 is TGTGCCAGCAGTTTAGGAGGGACAGGGGCGAGCAATCAGCCCCAGCATTTT. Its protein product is CASSLGGTGASNQPQHF.

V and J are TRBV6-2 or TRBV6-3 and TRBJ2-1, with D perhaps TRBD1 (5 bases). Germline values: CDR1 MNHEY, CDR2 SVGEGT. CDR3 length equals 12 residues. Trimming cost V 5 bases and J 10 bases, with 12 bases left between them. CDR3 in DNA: TGTGCCAGCAGTGCTTTGGACATAGAGCAGTTCTTC. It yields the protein CASSALDIEQFF.

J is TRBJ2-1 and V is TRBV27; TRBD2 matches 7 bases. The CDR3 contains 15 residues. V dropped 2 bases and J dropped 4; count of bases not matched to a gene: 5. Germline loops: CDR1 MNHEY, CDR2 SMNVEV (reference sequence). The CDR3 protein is CASSLVAGVYNEQFF. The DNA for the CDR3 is TGTGCCAGCAGTTTAGTTGCGGGGGTTTACAATGAGCAGTTCTTC.

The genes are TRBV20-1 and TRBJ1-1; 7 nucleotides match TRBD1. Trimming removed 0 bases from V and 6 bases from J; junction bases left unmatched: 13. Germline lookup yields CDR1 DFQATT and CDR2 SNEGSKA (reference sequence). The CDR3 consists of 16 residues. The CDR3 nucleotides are TGCAGTGCTAGAGATCCCGTCAGGGGGTTGACTTCTGAAGCTTTCTTT. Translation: CSARDPVRGLTSEAFF.

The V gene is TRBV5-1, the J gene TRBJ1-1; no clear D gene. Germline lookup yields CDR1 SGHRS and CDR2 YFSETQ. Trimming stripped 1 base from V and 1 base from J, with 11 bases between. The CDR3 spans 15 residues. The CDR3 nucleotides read TGCGCCAGCAGCTTGAACAGCCTCGGGAACACTGAAGCTTTCTTT. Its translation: CASSLNSLGNTEAFF.

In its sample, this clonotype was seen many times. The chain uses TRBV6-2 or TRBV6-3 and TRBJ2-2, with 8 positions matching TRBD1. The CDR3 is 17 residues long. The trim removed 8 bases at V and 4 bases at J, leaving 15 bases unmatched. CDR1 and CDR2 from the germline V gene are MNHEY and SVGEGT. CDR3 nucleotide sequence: TGTGCCAGCGAGCCGGGACAGGCCCTCGGAACCACCGGGGAGCTGTTTTTT. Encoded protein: CASEPGQALGTTGELFF.

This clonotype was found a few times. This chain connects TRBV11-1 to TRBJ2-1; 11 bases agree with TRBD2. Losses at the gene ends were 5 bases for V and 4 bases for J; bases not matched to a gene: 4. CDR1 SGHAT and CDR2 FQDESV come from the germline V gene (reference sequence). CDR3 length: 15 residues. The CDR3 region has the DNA TGTGCCAGCAGCGCCGGGACTAGCGGTTACAATGAGCAGTTCTTC. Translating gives CASSAGTSGYNEQFF.

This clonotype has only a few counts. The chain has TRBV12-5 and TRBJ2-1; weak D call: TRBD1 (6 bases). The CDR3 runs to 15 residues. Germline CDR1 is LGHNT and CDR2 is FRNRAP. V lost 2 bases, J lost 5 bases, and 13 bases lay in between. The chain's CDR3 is CASGLSLRQDNEQFF. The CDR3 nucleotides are TGTGCTAGTGGTTTGTCCCTTAGACAGGACAATGAGCAGTTCTTC.

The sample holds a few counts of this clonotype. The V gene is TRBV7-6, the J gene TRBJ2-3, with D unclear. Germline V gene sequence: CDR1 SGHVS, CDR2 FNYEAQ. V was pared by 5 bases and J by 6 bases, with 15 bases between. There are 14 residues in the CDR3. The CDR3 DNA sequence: TGTGCCAGCAGCCCCTTGACGGCATCGGATACGCAGTATTTT. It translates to CASSPLTASDTQYF.

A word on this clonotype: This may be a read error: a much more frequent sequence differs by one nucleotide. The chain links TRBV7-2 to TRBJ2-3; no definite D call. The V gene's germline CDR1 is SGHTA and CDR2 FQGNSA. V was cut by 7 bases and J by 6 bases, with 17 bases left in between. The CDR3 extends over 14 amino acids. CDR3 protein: CASNFPDPRDTQYF. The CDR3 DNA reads TGTGCCAGCAACTTCCCGGATCCCAGGGATACGCAGTATTTT.

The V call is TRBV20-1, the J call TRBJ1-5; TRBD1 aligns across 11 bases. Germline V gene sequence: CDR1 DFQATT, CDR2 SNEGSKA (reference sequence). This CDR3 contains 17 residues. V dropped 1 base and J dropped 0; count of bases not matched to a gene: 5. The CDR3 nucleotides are TGCAGTGCTAGAGGGGACAGGGGGGAATATAGCAATCAGCCCCAGCATTTT. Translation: CSARGDRGEYSNQPQHF.

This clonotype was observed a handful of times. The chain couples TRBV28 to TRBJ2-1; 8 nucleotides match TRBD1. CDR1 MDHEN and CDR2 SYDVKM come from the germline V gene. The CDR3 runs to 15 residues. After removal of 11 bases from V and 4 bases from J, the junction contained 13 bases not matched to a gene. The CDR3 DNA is TGTGCCGTTTCGACAGGGGCAATTCCTTACAATGAGCAGTTCTTC. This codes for CAVSTGAIPYNEQFF.

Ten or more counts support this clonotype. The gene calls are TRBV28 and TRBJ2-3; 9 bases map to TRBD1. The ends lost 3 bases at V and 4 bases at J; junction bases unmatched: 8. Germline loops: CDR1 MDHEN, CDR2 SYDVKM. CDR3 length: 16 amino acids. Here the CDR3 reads CASSLRQGVTADTQYF. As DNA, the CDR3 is TGTGCCAGCAGTTTGAGACAGGGGGTCACAGCAGATACGCAGTATTTT. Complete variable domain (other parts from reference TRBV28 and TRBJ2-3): DVKVTQSSRYLVKRTGEKVFLECVQDMDHENMFWYRQDPGLGLRLIYFSYDVKMKEKGDIPEGYSVSREKKERFSLILESASTNQTSMYLCASSLRQGVTADTQYFGPGTRLTVL.

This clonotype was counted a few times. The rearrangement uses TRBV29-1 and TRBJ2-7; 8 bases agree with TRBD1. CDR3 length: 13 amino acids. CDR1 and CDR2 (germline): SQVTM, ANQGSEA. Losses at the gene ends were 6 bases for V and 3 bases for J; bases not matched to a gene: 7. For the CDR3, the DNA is TGCAGCGTCCGGACAGGGAGAAGCTACGAGCAGTACGTC. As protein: CSVRTGRSYEQYV.

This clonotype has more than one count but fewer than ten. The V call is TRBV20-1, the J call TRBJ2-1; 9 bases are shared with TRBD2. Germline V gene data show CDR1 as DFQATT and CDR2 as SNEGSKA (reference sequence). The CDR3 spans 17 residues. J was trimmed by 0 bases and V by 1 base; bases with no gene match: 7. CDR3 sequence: CSARVSGGPHSYNEQFF. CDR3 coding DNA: TGCAGTGCTAGAGTCAGCGGGGGGCCCCACTCCTACAATGAGCAGTTCTTC.

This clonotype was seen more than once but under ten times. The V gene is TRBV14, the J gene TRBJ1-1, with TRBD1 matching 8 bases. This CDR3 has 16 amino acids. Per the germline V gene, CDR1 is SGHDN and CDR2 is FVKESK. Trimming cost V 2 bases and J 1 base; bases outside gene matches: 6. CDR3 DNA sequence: TGTGCCAGCAGCCAAACTTTGACAGGGGCGAACACTGAAGCTTTCTTT. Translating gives CASSQTLTGANTEAFF.

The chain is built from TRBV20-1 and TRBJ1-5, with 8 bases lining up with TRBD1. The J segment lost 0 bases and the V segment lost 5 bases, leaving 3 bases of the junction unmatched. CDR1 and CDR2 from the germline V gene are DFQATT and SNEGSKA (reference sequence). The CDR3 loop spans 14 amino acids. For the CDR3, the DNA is TGCAGTGCTGGGACAGGACTTAGCAATCAGCCCCAGCATTTT. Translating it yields CSAGTGLSNQPQHF.

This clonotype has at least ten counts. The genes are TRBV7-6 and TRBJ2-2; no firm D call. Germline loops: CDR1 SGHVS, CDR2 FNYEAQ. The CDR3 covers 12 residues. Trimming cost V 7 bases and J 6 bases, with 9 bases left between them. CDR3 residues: CASTNKAGELFF. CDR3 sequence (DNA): TGTGCCAGCACCAACAAGGCCGGGGAGCTGTTTTTT.

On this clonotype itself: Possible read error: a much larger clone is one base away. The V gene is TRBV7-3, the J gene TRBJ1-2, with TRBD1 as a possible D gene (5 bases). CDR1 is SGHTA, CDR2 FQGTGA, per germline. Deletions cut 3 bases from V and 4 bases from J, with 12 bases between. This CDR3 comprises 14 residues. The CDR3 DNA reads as TGTGCCAGCAGCTTGACCGGACAAGGCTATGGCTACACCTTC. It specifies CASSLTGQGYGYTF. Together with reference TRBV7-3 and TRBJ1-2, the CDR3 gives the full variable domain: GAGVSQTPSNKVTEKGKYVELRCDPISGHTALYWYRQSLGQGPEFLIYFQGTGAADDSGLPNDRFFAVRPEGSVSTLKIQRTERGDSAVYLCASSLTGQGYGYTFGSGTRLTVV.

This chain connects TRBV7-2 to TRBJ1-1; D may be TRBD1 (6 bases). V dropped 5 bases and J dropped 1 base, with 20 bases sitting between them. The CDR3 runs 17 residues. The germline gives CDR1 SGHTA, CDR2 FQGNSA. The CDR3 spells CASSPTPRGRWNTEAFF. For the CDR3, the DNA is TGTGCCAGCAGCCCCACCCCCCGGGGGCGGTGGAACACTGAAGCTTTCTTT. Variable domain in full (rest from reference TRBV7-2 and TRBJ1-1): GAGVSQSPSNKVTEKGKDVELRCDPISGHTALYWYRQSLGQGLEFLIYFQGNSAPDKSGLPSDRFSAERTGGSVSTLTIQRTQQEDSAVYLCASSPTPRGRWNTEAFFGQGTRLTVV.

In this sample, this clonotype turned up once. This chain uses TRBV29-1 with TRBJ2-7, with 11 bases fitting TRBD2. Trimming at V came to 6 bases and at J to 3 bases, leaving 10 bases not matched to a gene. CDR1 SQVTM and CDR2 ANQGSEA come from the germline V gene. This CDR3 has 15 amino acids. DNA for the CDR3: TGCAGCGTCCGATTGACTAGCGGGGAGGGCTACGAGCAGTACGTC. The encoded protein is CSVRLTSGEGYEQYV.

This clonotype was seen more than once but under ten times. The DNA for the CDR3 is TGTGCCAGCAGTTTAAGGGGTCGGTACGAGCAGTACGTC. It yields the protein CASSLRGRYEQYV. The chain carries TRBV28 and TRBJ2-7, with D possibly matching TRBD1 (5 bases). V was trimmed by 2 bases and J by 4 bases, leaving 9 bases between them. The CDR3 length is 13 residues. Germline V gene sequence: CDR1 MDHEN, CDR2 SYDVKM.

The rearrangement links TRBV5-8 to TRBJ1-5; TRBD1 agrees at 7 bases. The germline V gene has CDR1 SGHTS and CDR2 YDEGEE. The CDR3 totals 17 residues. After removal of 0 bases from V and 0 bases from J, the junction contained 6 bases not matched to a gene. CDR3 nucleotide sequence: TGTGCCAGCAGCTTGGGGGACAGAATTTATAGCAATCAGCCCCAGCATTTT. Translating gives CASSLGDRIYSNQPQHF.

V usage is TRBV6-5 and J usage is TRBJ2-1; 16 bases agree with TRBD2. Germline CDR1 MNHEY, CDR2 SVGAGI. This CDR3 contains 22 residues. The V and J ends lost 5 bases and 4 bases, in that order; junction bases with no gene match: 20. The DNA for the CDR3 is TGTGCCAGCAGTCCAACCATACCGGGTGGGACTAGCGGGGGGGGGAAATACAATGAGCAGTTCTTC. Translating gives CASSPTIPGGTSGGGKYNEQFF.

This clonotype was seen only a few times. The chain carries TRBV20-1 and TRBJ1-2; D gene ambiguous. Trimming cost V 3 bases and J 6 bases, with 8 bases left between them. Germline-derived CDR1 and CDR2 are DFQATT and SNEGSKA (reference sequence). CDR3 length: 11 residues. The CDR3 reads CSASSHHGYTF. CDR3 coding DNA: TGCAGTGCTAGCTCCCACCATGGCTACACCTTC.